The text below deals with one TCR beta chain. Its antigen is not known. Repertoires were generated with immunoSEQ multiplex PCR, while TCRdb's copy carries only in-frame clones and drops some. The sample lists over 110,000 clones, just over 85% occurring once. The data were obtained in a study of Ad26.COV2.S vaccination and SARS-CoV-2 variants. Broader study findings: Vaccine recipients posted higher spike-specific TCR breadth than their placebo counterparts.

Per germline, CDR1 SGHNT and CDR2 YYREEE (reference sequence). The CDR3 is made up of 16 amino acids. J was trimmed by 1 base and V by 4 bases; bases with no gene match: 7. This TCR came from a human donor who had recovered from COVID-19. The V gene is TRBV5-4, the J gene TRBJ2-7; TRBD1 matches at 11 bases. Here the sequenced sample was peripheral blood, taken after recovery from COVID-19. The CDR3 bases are TGTGCCAGCAGCATTAGAGGACAGGGGGCATCCTACGAGCAGTACTTC. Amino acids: CASSIRGQGASYEQYF.